The subject of this entry is one T cell receptor (beta chain). Its antigen is as yet unknown. This sample was taken from a study of cytomegalovirus exposure and HLA in healthy donors. Vbeta (60) and Jbeta (13) primers were used in the PCR. Libraries were prepared by immunoSEQ multiplex PCR; TCRdb keeps only in-frame clonotypes and omits some of them. The sample lists 55,000 to 80,000 clones, approximately 78% occurring once. Whole-study findings and limits: A later analysis found TCR association rates differed by HLA locus, highest for DRB1 and lowest for HLA-C. The likely origin of a cluster of highly shared sequence variants was a sequencing artifact. Previously analyzed data showed that most TCR beta V segments were productive at a frequency of about 87% or about 30%. CMV serostatus was the sole immune exposure data available.

This clonotype was obtained from a man between 18 and 29 years old in good health and CMV-seronegative. The sequenced material came from PBMCs.

The CDR3 here is CSAEGTGTYEQYF. Written as DNA, the CDR3 is TGCAGCGCCGAGGGGACAGGGACCTACGAGCAGTACTTC. The V gene is TRBV29-1, the J gene TRBJ2-7; 9 positions match TRBD1. This CDR3 has 13 residues. V trimming: 7 bases; J trimming: 2 bases; junction bases outside the gene matches: 6. Germline V gene sequence: CDR1 SQVTM, CDR2 ANQGSEA.